Each of the 20 T cell receptor beta chains below was sequenced from the same sample in a study of shared clonotypes between healthy human individuals. Sequencing used immunoSEQ multiplex PCR; TCRdb keeps in-frame clones, though not all of them. The sample yields 550,000 to 600,000 clones, roughly 72% seen once. Sequencing input: PBMCs. These TCRs come from a woman in her 40s in good health. Some clones in this sample may be carry-over from other donors' samples.

As regards this clone: Other DNA sequences in the same sample also yield this CDR3. V usage is TRBV9 and J usage is TRBJ2-5; D not resolved. The CDR3 consists of 12 residues. V was pared by 0 bases and J by 4 bases, with 4 bases between. Germline CDR1 reads SGDLS; CDR2 reads YYNGEE. The CDR3 nucleotides read TGTGCCAGCAGCGTAGGGGGAGAGACCCAGTACTTC. Encoded protein: CASSVGGETQYF.

This clone appeared once. V is TRBV30 and J is TRBJ2-2, with D perhaps TRBD1 or TRBD2 (5 bases each). CDR1 and CDR2 from the germline V gene are GTSNPN and SVGIG (reference sequence). The germline V and J ends were trimmed by 4 bases and 4 bases, with 10 bases remaining between them. This CDR3 is 13 amino acids long. CDR3 DNA sequence: TGTGCCTGGAAGGGGACCCTCACCGGGGAGCTGTTTTTT. Amino acid sequence: CAWKGTLTGELFF.

This chain connects TRBV11-3 to TRBJ2-5; 12 bases are shared with TRBD1. In germline, CDR1 is SGHNT, CDR2 YENEEA. The CDR3 runs 17 residues. Unmatched junction bases numbered 11, after V lost 4 bases and J lost 5 bases. This chain's CDR3 is CASSSPPGTGGRETQYF. The CDR3 nucleotides are TGTGCCAGCAGCTCCCCCCCCGGGACAGGGGGCCGGGAGACCCAGTACTTC.

Concerning this clone itself: Germline and junction disagree at one end, which may indicate a read error. The V and J genes are TRBV6-5 and TRBJ2-2; the match to TRBD1 covers 7 bases. Germline loops: CDR1 MNHEY, CDR2 SVGAGI. The CDR3 runs to 14 residues. The CDR3 sequence is CASRQGTNTGELFF. DNA for the CDR3: TGTGCGAGCAGACAGGGCACGAACACCGGGGAGCTGTTTTTT.

This clone has a single count. The rearrangement joins TRBV27 to TRBJ1-2; 7 bases map to TRBD1. Trimming took 5 bases from V and 8 from J; bases not matched to a gene: 8. The germline V gene has CDR1 MNHEY and CDR2 SMNVEV (reference sequence). The CDR3 spans 13 residues. Here the CDR3 DNA reads TGTGCCAGCAGTCCCTCAACAGGGGTCGGCTACACCTTC. Amino acids: CASSPSTGVGYTF.

This chain links TRBV18 with TRBJ1-1; 7 bases match TRBD1. V shed 3 bases and J 1 base; nucleotides not matched to a gene: 11. Germline CDR1 is KGHSH and CDR2 is LQKENI. This CDR3 spans 17 amino acids. The CDR3 loop reads CASSPRQGERPNTEAFF. The CDR3 nucleotides read TGTGCCAGCTCACCGCGGCAGGGGGAACGACCGAACACTGAAGCTTTCTTT.

On this clone: This may be a read error: a much more frequent sequence differs by one nucleotide. The rearrangement uses TRBV10-2 and TRBJ2-7; D might be TRBD1 (6 bases). The CDR3 has 14 amino acids. Trimming took 4 bases from V and 2 from J, leaving 12 bases between them. The germline CDR1 and CDR2 sequences are WSHSY and SAAADI. The CDR3 nucleotides read TGCGCCAGCAGTGGGGCCGGGACAACCTACGAGCAGTACTTC. Protein sequence: CASSGAGTTYEQYF.

The chain uses TRBV7-9 and TRBJ1-1; 7 bases are a match to TRBD1. Trimming cost V 1 base and J 4 bases; bases outside gene matches: 0. This CDR3 contains 13 residues. Germline V gives CDR1 SEHNR, CDR2 FQNEAQ (reference sequence). The CDR3 region has the DNA TGTGCCAGCAGCTTAGGACAGGGCACTGAAGCTTTCTTT. Translating gives CASSLGQGTEAFF. Supplemented by reference TRBV7-9 and TRBJ1-1, the full variable domain reads DTGVSQNPRHKITKRGQNVTFRCDPISEHNRLYWYRQTLGQGPEFLTYFQNEAQLEKSRLLSDRFSAERPKGSFSTLEIQRTEQGDSAMYLCASSLGQGTEAFFGQGTRLTVV.

This rearrangement joins TRBV2 to TRBJ2-1, with D tentatively TRBD2 (6 bases). CDR3 size: 13 residues. Trimming shortened V by 6 bases and J by 0 bases, and 6 bases separated the two germline ends. CDR1 is SNHLY, CDR2 FYNNEI, per germline. The CDR3 region is CASRTSSYNEQFF. The DNA of the CDR3 is TGTGCCAGCAGGACTAGCTCCTACAATGAGCAGTTCTTC.

This clone was observed a single time. The rearrangement uses TRBV2 and TRBJ2-1; tentatively, D is TRBD1 (5 bases). Trimming shortened V by 5 bases and J by 0 bases, and 11 bases separated the two germline ends. CDR3 length: 15 residues. Germline CDR1 SNHLY, CDR2 FYNNEI. This chain's CDR3 is CASSFRAISYNEQFF. CDR3 DNA: TGTGCCAGCAGTTTCAGGGCGATCTCCTACAATGAGCAGTTCTTC.

The rearrangement uses TRBV10-3 and TRBJ2-3; unclear D gene. The CDR3 extends over 14 amino acids. Between the trimmed V and J ends, which lost 0 bases and 0 bases, there was a span of 4 bases. Germline CDR1 and CDR2: ENHRY and SYGVKD. The CDR3 protein is CAISESRSTDTQYF. CDR3 sequence (DNA): TGTGCCATCAGTGAGTCGAGGAGCACAGATACGCAGTATTTT.

This sequence joins TRBV5-1 and TRBJ1-4; D unclear. The CDR3 is made up of 13 amino acids. V was shortened by 7 bases and J by 10 bases, with 17 bases between the two germline ends. Germline V gives CDR1 SGHRS, CDR2 YFSETQ. As DNA, the CDR3 is TGCGCCAGCCGCTCCGACGAGGGCTTAAAACTGTTTTTT. Encoded protein: CASRSDEGLKLFF.

This chain joins TRBV5-4 and TRBJ2-7, with a tentative D call TRBD2 (5 bases). The CDR3 contains 14 residues. CDR1 and CDR2 (germline): SGHNT, YYREEE (reference sequence). Between the trimmed V and J ends, which lost 1 base and 4 bases, there was a span of 12 bases. CDR3 nucleotide sequence: TGTGCCAGCAGCTTGAGAGGGCCTAGGTACGAGCAGTACTTC. Its protein product is CASSLRGPRYEQYF. Supplemented by reference TRBV5-4 and TRBJ2-7, the full variable domain reads ETGVTQSPTHLIKTRGQQVTLRCSSQSGHNTVSWYQQALGQGPQFIFQYYREEENGRGNFPPRFSGLQFPNYSSELNVNALELDDSALYLCASSLRGPRYEQYFGPGTRLTVT.

In its sample, this clone was seen a few times. V gene TRBV4-2 combines with J gene TRBJ2-6, with TRBD1 matching 8 bases. The V and J ends lost 4 bases and 0 bases, in that order; junction bases with no gene match: 8. The CDR3 length is 18 residues. Per the germline V gene, CDR1 is LGHNA and CDR2 is YNFKEQ. CDR3 coding DNA: TGTGCCAGCAGCCCTCGGGACAGGTTTCCCTCTGGGGCCAACGTCCTGACTTTC. Translation gives CASSPRDRFPSGANVLTF.

The chain carries TRBV5-1 and TRBJ2-5; D may match TRBD1 or TRBD2 (6 bases each). CDR1 is SGHRS and CDR2 is YFSETQ in the germline V gene. V lost 7 bases to trimming and J lost 2 bases, with 21 bases between them. This CDR3 comprises 16 residues. The CDR3 here is CASGPGGGTYQETQYF. In DNA form, the CDR3 reads TGCGCCAGCGGGCCTGGGGGCGGGACGTATCAAGAGACCCAGTACTTC.

The V call is TRBV2, the J call TRBJ2-1; D gene unclear. The V gene's germline CDR1 is SNHLY and CDR2 FYNNEI. The CDR3 totals 14 residues. The germline V and J ends were trimmed by 2 bases and 4 bases, with 9 bases remaining between them. CDR3 amino acids: CASSERQLYNEQFF. In nucleotides, the CDR3 is TGTGCCAGCAGTGAAAGGCAGCTATACAATGAGCAGTTCTTC.

The V call is TRBV11-1, the J call TRBJ1-6, with TRBD1 as a possible D gene (5 bases). The germline gives CDR1 SGHAT, CDR2 FQDESV (reference sequence). The CDR3 spans 14 residues. Trimming removed 5 bases from V and 7 bases from J, with 12 bases in between. DNA for the CDR3: TGTGCCAGCAGCCCGGGACGGGCCAATTCACCCCTCCACTTT. Translation gives CASSPGRANSPLHF.

As concerns this clone: The junction and the germline gene differ at one end; a read error may be behind it. Other nucleotide sequences from this sample produce the same CDR3. This rearrangement joins TRBV27 to TRBJ1-4; no clear D gene. Germline V gene lookup returns CDR1 MNHEY and CDR2 SMNVEV (reference sequence). The length of the CDR3 is 14 residues. The CDR3 protein is CASSSVTTNEKLFF. The CDR3 DNA reads TGTGCTAGCAGCTCCGTGACAACTAATGAAAAACTGTTTTTT.

This clone was detected only once. V usage is TRBV5-1 and J usage is TRBJ2-7, with 10 nucleotides matching TRBD2. The germline V gene encodes CDR1 SGHRS and CDR2 YFSETQ. V lost 2 bases and J lost 4; bases outside the gene matches: 6. The CDR3 extends over 15 amino acids. Here the CDR3 reads CASSLSGTSVYEQYF. The CDR3 coding sequence is TGCGCCAGCAGCTTATCTGGGACTAGCGTGTACGAGCAGTACTTC.

V usage is TRBV30 and J usage is TRBJ1-1, with D maybe TRBD1 (5 bases). This CDR3 region has 14 residues. Germline V gene data show CDR1 as GTSNPN and CDR2 as SVGIG (reference sequence). Trimming stripped 0 bases from V and 5 bases from J, with 13 bases between. CDR3 nucleotides: TGTGCCTGGAGTGTAGTCAGGGAGATTACTGAAGCTTTCTTT. Its translation is CAWSVVREITEAFF.